The rows below give T cell receptor beta chains drawn from one sample of a study of cytomegalovirus exposure and HLA in healthy donors. Here immunoSEQ multiplex PCR was the method, and the copy in TCRdb shows in-frame clones only, minus some. This table holds roughly 150,000 clones, 65% to 80% found once. The sample taken for sequencing was PBMCs. The source of these receptors is a woman aged 40 to 50 in good health and CMV-seropositive. Both conserved end residues are part of each CDR3. The D gene is left open where the match is weak. Part of the rows lack a size; the others show once, few, many or a class for expanded clones.

>TRBJ2-3|TRBV9|NA|once
TGTGCCAGCAGCCCATCGGGGGTGGGCACAGATACGCAGTATTTT
CASSPSGVGTDTQYF
>TRBJ1-2|TRBV5-4|NA|NA
TGTGCCAGCAGCTTGGTGGGGCAGAACTATGGCTACACCTTC
CASSLVGQNYGYTF
>TRBJ2-7|TRBV7-3|NA|NA
TGTGCCAGCAGCTTAAGGGGGCCTGGGAACGAGCAGTACTTC
CASSLRGPGNEQYF
>TRBJ1-4|TRBV6-1|NA|NA
TGTGCCAGCAGCGCCGGGGGGGCAACTAATGAAAAACTGTTTTTT
CASSAGGATNEKLFF
>TRBJ2-5|TRBV7-9|TRBD1|NA
TGTTCCAGCAGCTCTCGGACAGGGTCATCCCAAGAGACCCAGTACTTC
CSSSSRTGSSQETQYF
>TRBJ2-1|TRBV2|NA|NA
TGTGCCAGCGGGGTGACAGTCTACAATGAGCAGTTCTTC
CASGVTVYNEQFF
>TRBJ2-5|TRBV30|NA|NA
TGTGCCTGGTCGCCTTTGGGGGGTGAGACCCAGTACTTC
CAWSPLGGETQYF
>TRBJ2-7|TRBV19|NA|NA
TGTGCCAGTAGTATAGCGGGGGGCAGGGGATACGAGCAGTACTTC
CASSIAGGRGYEQYF
>TRBJ1-5|TRBV25-1|NA|NA
TGTGCCAGCAGTGATCCCCAGGGGACTCAGCCCCAGCATTTT
CASSDPQGTQPQHF
>TRBJ1-1|TRBV29-1|NA|NA
TGCAGCGTTCGGGGGATGGGGGTTACTGAAGCTTTCTTT
CSVRGMGVTEAFF
>TRBJ1-4|TRBV4-2|NA|NA
TGTGCCAGCAGCCATTCTCCCACGGGTGCTGAAAAACTGTTTTTT
CASSHSPTGAEKLFF
>TRBJ1-4|TRBV5-1|NA|once
TGCGCCAGCAGCTTGGTAGGGCCTGGACAGCCGAATGAAAAACTGTTTTTT
CASSLVGPGQPNEKLFF
>TRBJ1-6|TRBV30|NA|NA
TGTGCCTGGAGTACTCTTAATTCACCCCTCCACTTT
CAWSTLNSPLHF
>TRBJ1-2|TRBV28|TRBD1|few
TGTGCCAGCAGACCGATTGGACAGGTCTATGGCTACACCTTC
CASRPIGQVYGYTF
>TRBJ1-4|TRBV18|TRBD1|NA
TGTGCCAGCTCACCGTCCGGGACAGGGGGCGAAAAACTGTTTTTT
CASSPSGTGGEKLFF
>TRBJ2-3|TRBV13|TRBD1|NA
TGTGCCAGCAGCCCCGCCGACAGGGAAAGCACAGATACGCAGTATTTT
CASSPADRESTDTQYF
>TRBJ2-2|TRBV7-6|NA|NA
TGTGCCAGCAGCCCGAGGGGGGAGGGCACCGGGGAGCTGTTTTTT
CASSPRGEGTGELFF
>TRBJ1-1|TRBV15|NA|NA
TGTGCCACCAGCGCCCGGGGCACTGAAGCTTTCTTT
CATSARGTEAFF